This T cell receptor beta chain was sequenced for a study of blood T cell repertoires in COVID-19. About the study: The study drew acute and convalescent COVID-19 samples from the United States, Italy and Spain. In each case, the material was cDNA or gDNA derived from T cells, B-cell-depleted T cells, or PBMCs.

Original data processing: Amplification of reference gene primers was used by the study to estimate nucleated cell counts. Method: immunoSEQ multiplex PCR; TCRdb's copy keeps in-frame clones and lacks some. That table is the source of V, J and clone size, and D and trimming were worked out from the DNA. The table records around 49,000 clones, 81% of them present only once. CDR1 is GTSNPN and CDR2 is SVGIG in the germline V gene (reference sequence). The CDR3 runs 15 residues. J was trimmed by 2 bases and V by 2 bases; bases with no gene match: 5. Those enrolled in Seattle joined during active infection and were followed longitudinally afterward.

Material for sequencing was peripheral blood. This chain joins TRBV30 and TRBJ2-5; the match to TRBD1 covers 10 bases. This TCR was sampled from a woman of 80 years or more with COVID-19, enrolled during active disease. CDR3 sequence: CAWSFGTGEQETQYF. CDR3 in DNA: TGTGCCTGGAGTTTTGGGACAGGGGAACAAGAGACCCAGTACTTC.